Below, one T cell receptor (beta chain) is given with its context. What it recognizes is unknown. This entry is derived from a study of cytomegalovirus exposure and HLA in healthy donors. All the people who gave samples were healthy bone marrow donors. Nominally healthy donors provided the samples, though records likely missed some immune exposures. 60 Vbeta and 13 Jbeta primers were used in PCR. The method was immunoSEQ multiplex PCR; TCRdb's version includes in-frame clones alone and lacks a portion of them. The table includes 100,000 to 150,000 clones, around 83% detected once. Whole-study results and caveats: In a later analysis, at a false discovery rate of 0.05, about 17,000 TCR beta sequences matched HLA alleles.

This TCR came from a girl aged 2-10 years in good health and CMV-seronegative. The specimen sequenced was PBMCs.

CDR3 in amino acids: CASSLALAGGRETQYF. CDR3 coding DNA: TGCGCCAGCAGCTTGGCCTTAGCGGGGGGGCGAGAGACCCAGTACTTC. The chain recombines TRBV5-1 with TRBJ2-5; TRBD2 agrees at 11 bases. J was trimmed by 4 bases and V by 0 bases; bases with no gene match: 5. CDR3 length: 16 residues. Germline-derived CDR1 and CDR2 are SGHRS and YFSETQ. The full variable domain, with the rest looked up from reference TRBV5-1 and TRBJ2-5, is KAGVTQTPRYLIKTRGQQVTLSCSPISGHRSVSWYQQTPGQGLQFLFEYFSETQRNKGNFPGRFSGRQFSNSRSEMNVSTLELGDSALYLCASSLALAGGRETQYFGPGTRLLVL.